The rows below give T cell receptor beta chains drawn from one sample of a study of long-term antiretroviral therapy in people with HIV. Assay used: immunoSEQ multiplex PCR; TCRdb lists only in-frame clones, some missing. The table has some 21,000 clones, 60% to 80% seen once; the top ten hold 10% to 15%. The input for sequencing was unsorted PBMCs, taken approximately 1.8 years before starting antiretroviral therapy. The receptors here all came from a woman in her forties with HIV. CDR3s include the opening cysteine and the closing phenylalanine or tryptophan. A D gene is named only where the DNA matches it firmly. Not all rows give a size; the values are once, few, many and, for expanded clones, a class.

v_gene: TRBV5-5; j_gene: TRBJ2-7; d_gene: .; abundance: .; CDR3nt: TGTGCCAGCAGTACCTGGGGGTACGAGCAGTACTTC; CDR3aa: CASSTWGYEQYF
v_gene: TRBV5-1; j_gene: TRBJ2-7; d_gene: .; abundance: few; CDR3nt: TGCGCCAGCAGCCGATCCGGATCACCCCTCGAGCAGTACTTC; CDR3aa: CASSRSGSPLEQYF
v_gene: TRBV27; j_gene: TRBJ2-1; d_gene: .; abundance: .; CDR3nt: TGTGCCAGCAGACCCGAGGGGAGCTCCTACAATGAGCAGTTCTTC; CDR3aa: CASRPEGSSYNEQFF
v_gene: TRBV30; j_gene: TRBJ2-2; d_gene: .; abundance: .; CDR3nt: TGTGCCTGGAGGCAGGGCGTCGGGGAGCTGTTTTTT; CDR3aa: CAWRQGVGELFF
v_gene: TRBV4-3; j_gene: TRBJ1-2; d_gene: .; abundance: .; CDR3nt: TGCGCCAGCAGCCAAGTTGGGGGGGCAAACGGCTACACCTTC; CDR3aa: CASSQVGGANGYTF
v_gene: TRBV10-1; j_gene: TRBJ2-3; d_gene: .; abundance: .; CDR3nt: TGCGCCAGCAGTGAAAGGGGGATGGAGGATACGCAGTATTTT; CDR3aa: CASSERGMEDTQYF
v_gene: TRBV2; j_gene: TRBJ1-1; d_gene: .; abundance: .; CDR3nt: TGTGCCAGCAGTGCAGGGATCTTCAACACTGAAGCTTTCTTT; CDR3aa: CASSAGIFNTEAFF
v_gene: TRBV27; j_gene: TRBJ2-1; d_gene: .; abundance: .; CDR3nt: TGTGCCAGCAGGACCTTAGCGGCCAGCTCCTACAATGAGCAGTTCTTC; CDR3aa: CASRTLAASSYNEQFF
v_gene: TRBV19; j_gene: TRBJ2-2; d_gene: TRBD2; abundance: .; CDR3nt: TGTGCCAGTAGTCTCCGCCGGCTAGCGGGGAATAAAGCCGGGGAGCTGTTTTTT; CDR3aa: CASSLRRLAGNKAGELFF
v_gene: TRBV7-9; j_gene: TRBJ1-4; d_gene: .; abundance: few; CDR3nt: TGTGCCAGCAGCCAAGCGGATAATCCCTGGGAAAAACTGTTTTTT; CDR3aa: CASSQADNPWEKLFF
v_gene: TRBV7-9; j_gene: TRBJ2-2; d_gene: TRBD2; abundance: .; CDR3nt: TGTGCCAGCAGCTCGTTAGCGGGAGTGAACACCGGGGAGCTGTTTTTT; CDR3aa: CASSSLAGVNTGELFF
v_gene: TRBV10-2; j_gene: TRBJ2-7; d_gene: .; abundance: .; CDR3nt: TGCGCCAGCAGTGTCGGGCACGAGCAGTACTTC; CDR3aa: CASSVGHEQYF
v_gene: TRBV14; j_gene: TRBJ2-3; d_gene: TRBD2; abundance: .; CDR3nt: TGTGCCAGCAGCACCCTACGGGGGGGGTACACAGATACGCAGTATTTT; CDR3aa: CASSTLRGGYTDTQYF
v_gene: TRBV7-2; j_gene: TRBJ1-1; d_gene: TRBD1; abundance: .; CDR3nt: TGTGCCAGCAGCCTGGGACAGGGCGAGACTGAAGCTTTCTTT; CDR3aa: CASSLGQGETEAFF
v_gene: TRBV19; j_gene: TRBJ1-2; d_gene: .; abundance: few; CDR3nt: TGTGCCAGTAGTATAGGAGGGGCGGCATTTGGCTACACCTTC; CDR3aa: CASSIGGAAFGYTF
v_gene: TRBV2; j_gene: TRBJ2-7; d_gene: .; abundance: .; CDR3nt: TGTGCCAGCAGTCGAGTCAGCTCCTACGAGCAGTACTTC; CDR3aa: CASSRVSSYEQYF
v_gene: TRBV6-1; j_gene: TRBJ1-3; d_gene: .; abundance: few; CDR3nt: TGTGCCAGCAGTCAGAGTCGGGGAAACACCATATATTTT; CDR3aa: CASSQSRGNTIYF
v_gene: TRBV19; j_gene: TRBJ2-5; d_gene: .; abundance: .; CDR3nt: TGTGCCAGTAGTAACGACAGGTCCCAAGAGACCCAGTACTTC; CDR3aa: CASSNDRSQETQYF
v_gene: TRBV10-1; j_gene: TRBJ2-1; d_gene: .; abundance: .; CDR3nt: TGCGCCAGCAGTGTGACTAGGATCAATGAGCAGTTCTTC; CDR3aa: CASSVTRINEQFF
v_gene: TRBV4-3; j_gene: TRBJ2-1; d_gene: TRBD2; abundance: .; CDR3nt: TGCGCCAGCAGCCAAGCCCCTAGCGGGGGGGCCGGCGTTAAAAATGAGCAGTTCTTC; CDR3aa: CASSQAPSGGAGVKNEQFF
v_gene: TRBV2; j_gene: TRBJ1-1; d_gene: .; abundance: .; CDR3nt: TGTGCCAGCAGTGGCAGGGAGAACACTGAAGCTTTCTTT; CDR3aa: CASSGRENTEAFF
v_gene: TRBV7-2; j_gene: TRBJ2-2; d_gene: .; abundance: .; CDR3nt: TGTGCCAGCAGCTTCCCTGCACTGTCGGTCGGGGAGCTGTTTTTT; CDR3aa: CASSFPALSVGELFF
v_gene: TRBV18; j_gene: TRBJ1-1; d_gene: .; abundance: once; CDR3nt: TGTGCCAGCTCACCACCGGGGATAGGGAACACTGAAGCTTTCTTT; CDR3aa: CASSPPGIGNTEAFF
v_gene: TRBV7-9; j_gene: TRBJ1-1; d_gene: .; abundance: .; CDR3nt: TGTGCCAGCAGCTTAGTCCAGTACATGAACACTGAAGCTTTCTTT; CDR3aa: CASSLVQYMNTEAFF
v_gene: TRBV6-5; j_gene: TRBJ1-2; d_gene: .; abundance: .; CDR3nt: TGTGCCAGCAGTTTAACAGGGATTTATGGCTACACCTTC; CDR3aa: CASSLTGIYGYTF
v_gene: TRBV5-8; j_gene: TRBJ1-2; d_gene: .; abundance: .; CDR3nt: TGTGCCAGCAGCCGGACACGGTCTGGCTACACCTTC; CDR3aa: CASSRTRSGYTF
v_gene: TRBV7-9; j_gene: TRBJ2-5; d_gene: .; abundance: .; CDR3nt: TGTGCCAGCAGACATCAGACGGAGGCGACCCAGTACTTC; CDR3aa: CASRHQTEATQYF
v_gene: TRBV27; j_gene: TRBJ1-5; d_gene: .; abundance: few; CDR3nt: TGTGCCAGCAGTTTATTCGGGTCTAACCAGCCCCAGCATTTT; CDR3aa: CASSLFGSNQPQHF
v_gene: TRBV5-4; j_gene: TRBJ2-3; d_gene: .; abundance: .; CDR3nt: TGTGCCAGCAGCTCTCCGGGCTCGAGAAGGGAGACGCAGTATTTT; CDR3aa: CASSSPGSRRETQYF
v_gene: TRBV5-5; j_gene: TRBJ1-4; d_gene: .; abundance: .; CDR3nt: TGTGCCAGCAGCTGGATGGGTGCAACTAATGAAAAACTGTTTTTT; CDR3aa: CASSWMGATNEKLFF
v_gene: TRBV4-1; j_gene: TRBJ1-4; d_gene: .; abundance: .; CDR3nt: TGCGCCAGCAGCCTTTCCGCAACTAATGAAAAACTGTTTTTT; CDR3aa: CASSLSATNEKLFF
v_gene: TRBV16; j_gene: TRBJ2-2; d_gene: TRBD1; abundance: .; CDR3nt: TGTGCCAGCACCTCCGGGACAGGGAGTATGACCGGGGAGCTGTTTTTT; CDR3aa: CASTSGTGSMTGELFF
v_gene: TRBV7-8; j_gene: TRBJ1-5; d_gene: TRBD1; abundance: .; CDR3nt: TGTGCCAGCAGCTTAGGGACAGGGGATAGCAATCAGCCCCAGCATTTT; CDR3aa: CASSLGTGDSNQPQHF
v_gene: TRBV27; j_gene: TRBJ1-5; d_gene: TRBD1; abundance: once; CDR3nt: TGTGCCAGCAGTGACAGGGGGTGGGCGGGAAATCAGCCCCAGCATTTT; CDR3aa: CASSDRGWAGNQPQHF
v_gene: TRBV7-2; j_gene: TRBJ2-7; d_gene: TRBD1; abundance: .; CDR3nt: TGTGCCAGCAGCTTCCAGGGACAGGGGAGTAACGAGCAGTACTTC; CDR3aa: CASSFQGQGSNEQYF
v_gene: TRBV5-1; j_gene: TRBJ1-2; d_gene: TRBD1; abundance: few; CDR3nt: TGCGCCAGCAGCTTGGCCCCAGGGGGACAGGACTATGGCTACACCTTC; CDR3aa: CASSLAPGGQDYGYTF